This entry lists 5 T cell receptor beta chains sequenced from one sample in a study of control samples from healthy donors and cancer patients. Data came from immunoSEQ multiplex PCR; TCRdb stores just in-frame clones and leaves some out. This repertoire shows 150,000 to 200,000 clones, about 90% found once; its top ten account for 4% to 6%. Sequenced material: blood. Receptors originate from a woman between 25 and 40 years old in good health.

The V gene is TRBV19, the J gene TRBJ2-2; TRBD2 matches 10 bases. This CDR3 is built from 16 residues. V was pared by 6 bases and J by 4 bases, with 8 bases of the junction left unmatched. Germline V CDR1 and CDR2: LNHDA, SQIVND (reference sequence). The CDR3 is CASSPTSGPGTGELFF. The CDR3 DNA follows: TGTGCCAGTAGCCCGACTAGCGGGCCGGGCACCGGGGAGCTGTTTTTT.

This clone occurred once. The chain carries TRBV28 and TRBJ2-5; D is unclear. Deletions cut 9 bases from V and 5 bases from J, with 13 bases between. CDR1 and CDR2 from the germline V gene are MDHEN and SYDVKM. This CDR3 has 12 residues. This chain's CDR3 is CASNSLVETQYF. CDR3 in DNA: TGTGCCAGTAATTCTTTAGTCGAGACCCAGTACTTC.

The chain joins TRBV2 to TRBJ2-2, with D perhaps TRBD2 (5 bases). Germline-derived CDR1 and CDR2 are SNHLY and FYNNEI. Trimming removed 7 bases from V and 6 bases from J, with 15 bases in between. The CDR3 consists of 14 residues. CDR3 DNA sequence: TGTGCCAGCATTCAAGAGCGGCGGGCCGGGGAGCTGTTTTTT. It encodes CASIQERRAGELFF.

The rearrangement links TRBV5-4 to TRBJ2-2; D gene unclear. The ends were cut back, 2 bases at V and 6 bases at J, with 8 bases in the middle. Germline CDR1 reads SGHNT; CDR2 reads YYREEE (reference sequence). This CDR3 is 13 amino acids long. Here the CDR3 DNA reads TGTGCCAGCAGCTTTGGGGTTGCCGGGGAGCTGTTTTTT. Translated, it gives CASSFGVAGELFF.

The V gene is TRBV7-9, the J gene TRBJ1-5, with D perhaps TRBD1 (5 bases). Germline V lookup: CDR1 SEHNR, CDR2 FQNEAQ (reference sequence). Trimming removed 4 bases from V and 1 base from J, with 8 bases in between. CDR3 length: 14 residues. This CDR3 is CASSSRDSNQPQHF. CDR3 nucleotide sequence: TGTGCCAGCAGCTCCCGGGACAGCAATCAGCCCCAGCATTTT.